This entry lists 16 T cell receptor beta chains sequenced from one sample in a study of technical replicates of blood from several donors. Profiling relied on immunoSEQ multiplex PCR, and the TCRdb table lists in-frame clones only, not all of them. Here the sample spans 98,000 or so clones, around 95% being singletons. Sequencing used T cells isolated from PBMCs. These receptors were collected from a human donor in good health.

This chain links TRBV6-1 with TRBJ2-3; no clear D. The CDR3 totals 14 residues. Trimming pared 7 bases from V and 2 bases from J, leaving 13 bases between. CDR1 and CDR2 from the germline V gene are MNHNS and SASEGT. CDR3 nucleotide sequence: TGTGCCAGCACCCTTCCGGGTGCCACAGATACGCAGTATTTT. It codes for CASTLPGATDTQYF.

The gene calls are TRBV19 and TRBJ1-1; the D gene is possibly TRBD1 (5 bases). V was clipped by 7 bases and J by 0 bases, with 15 bases between them. The CDR3 is made up of 15 amino acids. Germline values: CDR1 LNHDA, CDR2 SQIVND (reference sequence). Here the CDR3 reads CASTRGGLVNTEAFF. Written as DNA, the CDR3 is TGTGCCAGTACCCGCGGGGGGTTGGTGAACACTGAAGCTTTCTTT.

This clone appeared a single time. CDR3 in amino acids: CASSVHPSLAGRAYNEQFF. The CDR3 DNA follows: TGTGCCAGCAGCGTACACCCCTCACTAGCGGGGAGAGCCTACAATGAGCAGTTCTTC. The rearrangement uses TRBV9 and TRBJ2-1; 10 nucleotides line up with TRBD2. From germline, CDR1 is SGDLS and CDR2 YYNGEE. The junction had 12 bases not matched to a gene; V was cut back by 1 base and J by 2 bases. CDR3 length: 19 residues.

This clone is labeled as medium-sized. The chain uses TRBV6-5 and TRBJ1-5, with D perhaps TRBD1 (5 bases). Germline V gene data show CDR1 as MNHEY and CDR2 as SVGAGI. Trimming removed 6 bases from V and 4 bases from J, with 13 bases in between. CDR3 size: 14 residues. In nucleotides, the CDR3 is TGTGCCAGCAGCGCGGGACTACAAAATCAGCCCCAGCATTTT. As protein: CASSAGLQNQPQHF.

V gene TRBV2 combines with J gene TRBJ1-2; 7 bases are a match to TRBD1. V lost 4 bases to trimming and J lost 4 bases; unmatched junction nucleotides: 6. The germline gives CDR1 SNHLY, CDR2 FYNNEI. The length of the CDR3 is 14 residues. This chain's CDR3 is CASSAGGTPYGYTF. CDR3 bases: TGTGCCAGCAGTGCAGGGGGTACTCCCTATGGCTACACCTTC.

The V and J genes are TRBV7-9 and TRBJ2-7; TRBD1 aligns across 10 bases. The V gene end was trimmed by 4 bases and the J gene end by 3 bases; junction bases not matched to a gene: 3. The CDR3 covers 14 residues. Per the germline V gene, CDR1 is SEHNR and CDR2 is FQNEAQ (reference sequence). In DNA, the CDR3 is TGTGCCAGCAGCTACCGGGACAGGGGCTACGAGCAGTACTTC. Amino acid sequence: CASSYRDRGYEQYF.

The chain employs TRBV28 and TRBJ2-7, with 9 bases fitting TRBD1. The J segment lost 3 bases and the V segment lost 5 bases, leaving 2 bases of the junction unmatched. The CDR3 runs to 13 residues. From germline, CDR1 is MDHEN and CDR2 SYDVKM. This CDR3 is CASSRQGVYEQYF. The CDR3 DNA reads TGTGCCAGCAGTCGACAGGGGGTCTACGAGCAGTACTTC.

For the CDR3, the DNA is TGTGCCAGCAGCTTAGCTTGGACAGGGGTCGCTGAAGCTTTCTTT. This gives the protein CASSLAWTGVAEAFF. V usage is TRBV7-9 and J usage is TRBJ1-1, with 9 bases aligning to TRBD1. Trimming took 0 bases from V and 6 from J; bases not matched to a gene: 5. Germline lookup yields CDR1 SEHNR and CDR2 FQNEAQ (reference sequence). CDR3 length equals 15 residues.

V gene TRBV7-8 combines with J gene TRBJ2-7; a weak D match, TRBD2 (6 bases). The length of the CDR3 is 12 residues. Between the trimmed V and J ends, which lost 5 bases and 6 bases, there was a span of 11 bases. In germline, CDR1 is SGHVS, CDR2 FQNEAQ. The CDR3 DNA reads TGTGCCAGCAGCGGAGGGATGGGCGAGCAGTACTTC. This encodes CASSGGMGEQYF.

The chain joins TRBV19 to TRBJ2-1, with unresolved D. Between the trimmed V and J ends, which lost 4 bases and 6 bases, there was a span of 7 bases. The CDR3 sequence is 12 residues long. Germline V gene sequence: CDR1 LNHDA, CDR2 SQIVND (reference sequence). The CDR3 is CASSKIGNEQFF. The CDR3 DNA follows: TGTGCCAGTAGTAAGATCGGCAATGAGCAGTTCTTC. The entire variable domain, with the rest obtained from reference TRBV19 and TRBJ2-1, is as follows: DGGITQSPKYLFRKEGQNVTLSCEQNLNHDAMYWYRQDPGQGLRLIYYSQIVNDFQKGDIAEGYSVSREKKESFPLTVTSAQKNPTAFYLCASSKIGNEQFFGPGTRLTVL.

The chain is built from TRBV7-6 and TRBJ2-2; no reliable D call. From germline, CDR1 is SGHVS and CDR2 FNYEAQ. V was shortened by 0 bases and J by 5 bases, with 13 bases between the two germline ends. The CDR3 contains 16 residues. CDR3 DNA sequence: TGTGCCAGCAGCTTAGCGAACGGAGTCACAACCGGGGAGCTGTTTTTT. Amino acid sequence: CASSLANGVTTGELFF.

CDR3 loop: CSVPDRGKGGYTF. CDR3 bases: TGCAGCGTTCCCGACAGGGGTAAAGGTGGCTACACCTTC. The genes are TRBV29-1 and TRBJ1-2; 8 bases map to TRBD1. V shed 5 bases and J 7 bases; nucleotides not matched to a gene: 9. The length of the CDR3 is 13 residues. The germline gives CDR1 SQVTM, CDR2 ANQGSEA.

This chain connects TRBV10-2 to TRBJ2-2; the match to TRBD1 covers 7 bases. This CDR3 has 12 residues. CDR1 WSHSY and CDR2 SAAADI come from the germline V gene. V lost 8 bases and J lost 6; bases outside the gene matches: 3. CDR3 sequence reads: CASETGPGELFF. CDR3 DNA sequence: TGCGCCAGCGAGACAGGGCCCGGGGAGCTGTTTTTT.

The V gene is TRBV5-1, the J gene TRBJ2-5, with TRBD1 as a possible D gene (5 bases). The CDR3 is made up of 15 amino acids. V was cut by 0 bases and J by 0 bases, with 9 bases left in between. From germline, CDR1 is SGHRS and CDR2 YFSETQ. The CDR3 DNA reads TGCGCCAGCAGCTTGGCCGACAGCTACCAAGAGACCCAGTACTTC. Its protein is CASSLADSYQETQYF.

This chain uses TRBV6-1 with TRBJ1-1, with 7 bases that match TRBD1. V was pared by 6 bases and J by 0 bases, with 7 bases of the junction left unmatched. CDR3 length equals 15 residues. CDR1 is MNHNS, CDR2 SASEGT, per germline. DNA of the CDR3: TGTGCCAGCAGGGTCGGGACAGCCATGAACACTGAAGCTTTCTTT. Translating it yields CASRVGTAMNTEAFF.

The chain employs TRBV12-5 and TRBJ1-1; D is unclear. CDR3 length equals 14 residues. The ends were cut back, 1 base at V and 6 bases at J, with 12 bases in the middle. The germline V gene has CDR1 LGHNT and CDR2 FRNRAP. DNA for the CDR3: TGTGCTAGTGGTTTGGCCCTCGGGAGAGCTGAAGCTTTCTTT. As protein: CASGLALGRAEAFF.